This T cell receptor beta chain was captured by sequencing in a study of PD-L1 blockade in urothelial cancer. Overall study: Samples of blood were analyzed 3 weeks (second dose) and 6 weeks after treatment start. Blood samples had a median of around 150,000 T cells.

The CDR3 extends over 15 amino acids. CDR1 is SGDLS, CDR2 YYNGEE, per germline. Trimming took 0 bases from V and 7 from J, leaving 14 bases between them. Time point: peripheral blood 6 weeks after treatment start. Clones were read by immunoSEQ multiplex PCR, and TCRdb kept only the in-frame ones, dropping some. The sample records some 120,000 clones, 85% to 90% being singletons. This TCR came from a man in his sixties with urothelial cancer. The chain has TRBV9 and TRBJ1-5; no clear D. The specimen comprised PBMCs, sampled around atezolizumab (anti-PD-L1) treatment. In nucleotides, the CDR3 is TGTGCCAGCAGCGTAGGCCCCCAAGGACTGCAGCCCCAGCATTTT. It is translated as CASSVGPQGLQPQHF. The whole variable domain, remainder taken from reference TRBV9 and TRBJ1-5, is DSGVTQTPKHLITATGQRVTLRCSPRSGDLSVYWYQQSLDQGLQFLIQYYNGEERAKGNILERFSAQQFPDLHSELNLSSLELGDSALYFCASSVGPQGLQPQHFGDGTRLSIL.